The subject of this entry is one T cell receptor (beta chain). Its specificity is unknown. This record comes from a study of shared clonotypes between healthy human individuals. In the original analysis: ImmunoSEQ gave junction-only sequences without quality scores, so filtering differed. Assay used: immunoSEQ multiplex PCR; TCRdb lists only in-frame clones, some missing. V and J calls and clone size come straight from that table; D and trimming were deduced from the DNA. The sample shows hundreds of thousands of clones, around 67% of them seen only once. Study-wide findings and caveats: Non-shared clonotypes showed lower generation probabilities than clonotypes common to all four donors.

Material for sequencing was memory CD4+ T cells sorted from blood. Subset specified: CD45RA-negative fraction. The source is a woman aged 30 to 39 in good health.

CDR3 residues: CASSLMRRPSANEKLFF. The CDR3 DNA reads TGTGCCAGCAGCTTAATGCGCCGTCCGAGCGCTAATGAAAAACTGTTTTTT. The J gene is TRBJ1-4, the V gene TRBV7-2; no reliable D call. The CDR3 is 17 amino acids. The V and J ends lost 2 bases and 3 bases respectively, with 16 bases between them. Looked up from germline, CDR1 is SGHTA and CDR2 is FQGNSA.